This paragraph covers one T cell receptor (beta chain) sequence. What it binds is not known. This sample was taken from a study of cytomegalovirus exposure and HLA in healthy donors. Study-level findings and limits: V- and J-gene trimming in TCR beta was tied to a missense DCLRE1C variant by an analysis performed later. CMV serostatus was the sole immune exposure data available. Accurate predictions that matched the HLA-A and HLA-B alleles of most subjects were reportedly made from TCR beta sequences. What a later analysis showed was that several of the most significant clusters appeared linked to common viral pathogens.

V shed 7 bases, J shed 5 bases, and the junction held 19 bases outside the gene matches. Germline values: CDR1 MDHEN, CDR2 SYDVKM. The CDR3 sequence is 17 residues long. 13 Jbeta primers and 60 Vbeta primers were used for the PCR. Some clones are missing from TCRdb's copy, which holds only in-frame ones; the method was immunoSEQ multiplex PCR. The table includes 95,000 to 100,000 clones, around two thirds detected once. The sample was PBMCs. V gene TRBV28 combines with J gene TRBJ2-5; 7 nucleotides line up with TRBD2. This TCR came from a male donor in good health and CMV-seronegative. Here the CDR3 reads CASKRGWRALPGETQYF. For the CDR3, the DNA is TGTGCCAGCAAGCGGGGCTGGCGGGCCCTCCCCGGGGAGACCCAGTACTTC.